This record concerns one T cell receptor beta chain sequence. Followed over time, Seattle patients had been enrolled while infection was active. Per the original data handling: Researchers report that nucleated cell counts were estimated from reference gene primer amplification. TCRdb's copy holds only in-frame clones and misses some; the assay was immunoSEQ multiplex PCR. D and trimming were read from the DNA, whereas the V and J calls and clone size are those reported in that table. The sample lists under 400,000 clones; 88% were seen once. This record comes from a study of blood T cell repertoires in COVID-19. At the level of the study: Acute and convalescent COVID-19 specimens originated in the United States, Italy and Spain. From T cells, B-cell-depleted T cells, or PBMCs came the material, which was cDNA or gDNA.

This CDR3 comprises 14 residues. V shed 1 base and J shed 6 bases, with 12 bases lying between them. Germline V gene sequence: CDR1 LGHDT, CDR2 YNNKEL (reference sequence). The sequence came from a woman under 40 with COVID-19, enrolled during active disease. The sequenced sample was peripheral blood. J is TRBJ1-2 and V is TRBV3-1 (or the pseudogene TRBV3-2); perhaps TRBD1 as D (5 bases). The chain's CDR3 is CASSQAGIMDGYTF. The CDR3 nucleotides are TGTGCCAGCAGCCAAGCAGGGATTATGGATGGCTACACCTTC.